The sequence of this T cell receptor beta chain was determined in a study of spatial heterogeneity in lung cancer. About the study: Sequenced were any available follow-up PBMC samples, which had been obtained a median of about 22 months after resection.

TCRdb analysed the 5' RACE reads with MiXCR anew, one entry per CDR3 protein. The data show 25,000 or so distinct CDR3 sequences, 5.4% seen once. Germline CDR1 DFQATT, CDR2 SNEGSKA (reference sequence). The V end lost 3 bases, the J end lost 2 bases, and 11 bases lay between the germline ends. The CDR3 sequence is 14 residues long. Described time point: blood at routine non-recurrence follow-up after resection. From tumor, nontumor lung or frozen PBMC, whole RNA was taken unsorted for sequencing. At least ten counts were recorded for this clonotype. V and J are TRBV20-1 and TRBJ2-1; D gene uncertain. The material sequenced was PBMCs, taken at follow-up. The receptor's source is a female donor with early-stage non-small cell lung cancer. The CDR3 DNA sequence: TGCAGTGCTAGGCCCCCCATGACCTACAATGAGCAGTTCTTC. Protein: CSARPPMTYNEQFF.